Shown below are 14 T cell receptor beta chains from a single sample sequenced in a study of T cell repertoires in Merkel cell carcinoma (dated by TCRdb to about 2019). The library relied on the immunoSEQ multiplex PCR assay. The table comes from immuneACCESS by way of TCRdb, which keeps in-frame sequences with V and J called. Part of the clones is missing from these tables; in studies checked, under half for an unresolved V gene and the rest for unknown reasons. The sample table holds approximately 14,000 clones, of which 76% were seen once. The leading ten clones occupy roughly 18% of the sample. The sequencing input was tumor tissue. The receptor source for this set is an adult with Merkel cell carcinoma.

The gene calls are TRBV24-1 and TRBJ2-5; D possibly corresponds to TRBD1 (6 bases). The germline CDR1 and CDR2 sequences are KGHDR and SFDVKD. Trimming pared 5 bases from V and 5 bases from J, leaving 17 bases between. The CDR3 sequence is 15 residues long. The CDR3 is CATSVSGAPWETQYF. The CDR3 DNA is TGTGCCACCAGTGTGTCAGGGGCGCCGTGGGAGACCCAGTACTTC.

CDR3 sequence (DNA): TGTGCCAGCGGGAGACAGACCACAGATACGCAGTATTTT. This sequence encodes CASGRQTTDTQYF. The chain links TRBV12-3 or TRBV12-4 to TRBJ2-3; D possibly matches TRBD1 or TRBD2 (5 bases each). CDR3 length: 13 residues. V lost 8 bases, J lost 2 bases, and 11 bases lay in between.

The rearrangement links TRBV28 to TRBJ2-2; the D is unclear. Germline CDR1 MDHEN, CDR2 SYDVKM. The CDR3 runs to 13 residues. V lost 4 bases to trimming and J lost 1 base, with 4 bases between them. The CDR3: CASSSLNTGELFF. CDR3 in DNA: TGTGCCAGCAGTTCGCTGAACACCGGGGAGCTGTTTTTT. Complete variable domain (other parts from reference TRBV28 and TRBJ2-2): DVKVTQSSRYLVKRTGEKVFLECVQDMDHENMFWYRQDPGLGLRLIYFSYDVKMKEKGDIPEGYSVSREKKERFSLILESASTNQTSMYLCASSSLNTGELFFGEGSRLTVL.

CDR3 amino acids: CASSLGLAGDEQFF. DNA of the CDR3: TGTGCCAGCAGTCTAGGACTAGCGGGGGATGAGCAGTTCTTC. This chain uses TRBV7-9 with TRBJ2-1, with 13 bases identical to TRBD2. Per the germline V gene, CDR1 is SEHNR and CDR2 is FQNEAQ (reference sequence). The CDR3 runs to 14 residues. The J segment lost 8 bases and the V segment lost 6 bases, leaving 4 bases of the junction unmatched.

This chain connects TRBV19 to TRBJ1-1, with D maybe TRBD1 (6 bases). This CDR3 has 16 residues. V was shortened by 6 bases and J by 1 base, with 18 bases between the two germline ends. Per the germline V gene, CDR1 is LNHDA and CDR2 is SQIVND (reference sequence). As DNA, the CDR3 is TGTGCCAGTAGACCCTATGTCCTGACAGGGAACACTGAAGCTTTCTTT. It codes for CASRPYVLTGNTEAFF. The full variable domain, its missing parts supplied by reference TRBV19 and TRBJ1-1, is DGGITQSPKYLFRKEGQNVTLSCEQNLNHDAMYWYRQDPGQGLRLIYYSQIVNDFQKGDIAEGYSVSREKKESFPLTVTSAQKNPTAFYLCASRPYVLTGNTEAFFGQGTRLTVV.

The chain carries TRBV25-1 and TRBJ1-2; no clear D. This CDR3 is built from 13 residues. Trimming took off 1 base at V and 3 bases at J, with 6 bases between the two ends. Germline CDR1 MGHDK, CDR2 SYGVNS. CDR3 sequence (DNA): TGTGCCAGCAGTGAATCCGGGGACTATGGCTACACCTTC. It codes for CASSESGDYGYTF.

This clone was picked up a small number of times. The rearrangement uses TRBV7-9 and TRBJ2-6, with D hard to call. The germline V gene encodes CDR1 SEHNR and CDR2 FQNEAQ (reference sequence). V dropped 5 bases and J dropped 1 base, with 12 bases sitting between them. CDR3 length: 16 residues. The CDR3, as DNA: TGTGCCAGCAGCCTTATGGTACTTTCTGGGGCCAACGTCCTGACTTTC. Translated, it gives CASSLMVLSGANVLTF.

This chain links TRBV20-1 with TRBJ1-6, with D unclear. The V gene lost 3 bases and the J gene lost 0 bases, with 3 bases spanning the gap. Germline CDR1 DFQATT, CDR2 SNEGSKA (reference sequence). This CDR3 is built from 13 residues. CDR3 sequence reads: CSASSSYNSPLHF. CDR3 DNA sequence: TGCAGTGCTAGTAGCTCCTATAATTCACCCCTCCACTTT.

V usage is TRBV28 and J usage is TRBJ1-2; D is unresolved. The CDR3 is 14 amino acids. V was shortened by 7 bases and J by 8 bases, with 20 bases between the two germline ends. Germline CDR1 and CDR2: MDHEN and SYDVKM. The CDR3 DNA follows: TGTGCCAGCATCCCCCCGGGGAGGGCGCAGGGCTACACCTTC. Amino acid sequence: CASIPPGRAQGYTF.

This clone is medium-sized within its sample. This sequence joins TRBV5-6 and TRBJ2-2, with D perhaps matching TRBD1 (6 bases). There are 15 residues in the CDR3. Germline loops: CDR1 SGHDT, CDR2 YYEEEE. Trimming stripped 1 base from V and 7 bases from J, with 14 bases between. CDR3 loop: CASSLLRRGNGELFF. The CDR3 bases are TGTGCCAGCAGCTTGTTGCGCAGGGGAAACGGGGAGCTGTTTTTT.

The V call is TRBV11-3, the J call TRBJ2-2, with D possibly TRBD1 on 6 matching bases. V gave up 5 bases and J gave up 5 bases, with 12 bases separating them. The CDR3 runs 14 residues. Germline values: CDR1 SGHNT, CDR2 YENEEA. The CDR3: CASSLGQTTGELFF. Here the CDR3 DNA reads TGTGCCAGCAGCCTCGGACAGACGACCGGGGAGCTGTTTTTT. Together with reference TRBV11-3 and TRBJ2-2, the CDR3 gives the full variable domain: EAGVVQSPRYKIIEKKQPVAFWCNPISGHNTLYWYLQNLGQGPELLIRYENEEAVDDSQLPKDRFSAERLKGVDSTLKIQPAELGDSAVYLCASSLGQTTGELFFGEGSRLTVL.

This clone was recorded a few times. The V gene is TRBV6-5, the J gene TRBJ1-1, with a weak D call TRBD1 (5 bases). There are 13 residues in the CDR3. V was pared by 5 bases and J by 1 base, with 8 bases between. Germline lookup yields CDR1 MNHEY and CDR2 SVGAGI. Written as DNA, the CDR3 is TGTGCCAGCAGTCTCGGGGGGAACACTGAAGCTTTCTTT. This gives the protein CASSLGGNTEAFF.

The chain links TRBV2 to TRBJ1-6, with D unresolved. The germline CDR1 and CDR2 sequences are SNHLY and FYNNEI. The CDR3 has 16 amino acids. Between the trimmed V and J ends, which lost 4 bases and 8 bases, there was a span of 18 bases. CDR3 region: CASSGGPGPWDSPLHF. Written as DNA, the CDR3 is TGTGCCAGCAGTGGAGGCCCCGGACCCTGGGATTCACCCCTCCACTTT. The complete variable domain, with remaining parts taken from reference TRBV2 and TRBJ1-6, reads EPEVTQTPSHQVTQMGQEVILRCVPISNHLYFYWYRQILGQKVEFLVSFYNNEISEKSEIFDDQFSVERPDGSNFTLKIRSTKLEDSAMYFCASSGGPGPWDSPLHFGNGTRLTVT.

The chain recombines TRBV4-1 with TRBJ1-1; D gene unclear. Deletions cut 1 base from V and 1 base from J, with 4 bases between. The CDR3 runs to 13 residues. The germline CDR1 and CDR2 sequences are MGHRA and YSYEKL. CDR3 residues: CASSQVENTEAFF. DNA of the CDR3: TGCGCCAGCAGCCAAGTGGAGAACACTGAAGCTTTCTTT.